The 8 T cell receptor beta chains presented below share a single source sample, sequenced in a study of blood T cell dynamics during melanoma immunotherapy. Measured with immunoSEQ multiplex PCR; TCRdb has only the in-frame clones, and not every one. This table holds about 5,000 clones, more than 75% found once. Stated time point: pre-treatment baseline. Sequencing used blood, obtained from a patient treated with checkpoint blockade. Receptor source: a human donor with melanoma.

The chain carries TRBV19 and TRBJ1-6, with 11 bases lining up with TRBD1. Germline CDR1 LNHDA, CDR2 SQIVND (reference sequence). Losses at the gene ends were 3 bases for V and 10 bases for J; bases not matched to a gene: 8. This CDR3 contains 16 residues. In nucleotides, the CDR3 is TGTGCCAGTAGTATGGGACAGGGGGGAAGAAACTCACCCCTCCACTTT. It encodes CASSMGQGGRNSPLHF.

In this sample, this clone turned up a few times. The CDR3 protein is CASNYGGGNQPQHF. DNA of the CDR3: TGTGCCAGCAATTACGGGGGCGGGAATCAGCCCCAGCATTTT. The V gene is TRBV2, the J gene TRBJ1-5; D possibly corresponds to TRBD1 (6 bases). Germline V gene sequence: CDR1 SNHLY, CDR2 FYNNEI. V was cut by 7 bases and J by 4 bases, with 14 bases left in between. The length of the CDR3 is 14 residues.

V is TRBV9 and J is TRBJ2-3; 7 nucleotides line up with TRBD2. Germline V gives CDR1 SGDLS, CDR2 YYNGEE. The CDR3 consists of 15 residues. With V trimmed by 3 bases and J by 0 bases, 4 bases remained unmatched. The CDR3 nucleotides are TGTGCCAGCAGCGACTCTAGCGGTAGCACAGATACGCAGTATTTT. It encodes CASSDSSGSTDTQYF.

The chain is built from TRBV12-1 and TRBJ1-1. TRBV12-1 corresponds to a pseudogene. The CDR3 contains 18 residues. The CDR3 region has the DNA TGTGCCAGCAGCGTTTTTGCCGGGTCGGAGAGAATGAACACTGAAGCTTTCTTT. Translation gives CASSVFAGSERMNTEAFF.

The chain has TRBV5-1 and TRBJ1-3; D is perhaps TRBD1 (5 bases). The V gene lost 0 bases and the J gene lost 0 bases, with 10 bases spanning the gap. The CDR3 contains 16 residues. Germline V CDR1 and CDR2: SGHRS, YFSETQ. The CDR3: CASSLEGLSSGNTIYF. In nucleotides, the CDR3 is TGCGCCAGCAGCTTGGAGGGGCTGAGCTCTGGAAACACCATATATTTT.

CDR3 loop: CASSIRRGYSNQPQHF. DNA for the CDR3: TGTGCCAGTAGTATAAGGAGAGGATATAGCAATCAGCCCCAGCATTTT. The V call is TRBV19, the J call TRBJ1-5; unclear D gene. V was pared by 2 bases and J by 0 bases, with 11 bases between. CDR3 length: 16 amino acids. The germline CDR1 and CDR2 sequences are LNHDA and SQIVND (reference sequence).

V is TRBV4-2 and J is TRBJ2-5; either TRBD1 or TRBD2 may supply D (6 bases each). The CDR3 is 14 residues long. Germline loops: CDR1 LGHNA, CDR2 YNFKEQ. The V end lost 1 base, the J end lost 2 bases, and 8 bases lay between the germline ends. The CDR3 DNA reads TGTGCCAGCAGCCAAGGGGGGGCACAAGAGACCCAGTACTTC. Protein sequence: CASSQGGAQETQYF.

This rearrangement joins TRBV19 to TRBJ1-5; 8 nucleotides line up with TRBD1. This CDR3 spans 15 amino acids. V gave up 7 bases and J gave up 4 bases; unmatched junction bases: 9. The V gene's germline CDR1 is LNHDA and CDR2 SQIVND (reference sequence). CDR3 nucleotides: TGTGCCAGTACGGGGACAGGACCCTTAAATCAGCCCCAGCATTTT. Its translation is CASTGTGPLNQPQHF.